This T cell receptor beta chain emerged from a study of cytomegalovirus exposure and HLA in healthy donors. Study-wide findings and caveats: In a later analysis, at a false discovery rate of 0.05, 15,000 to 20,000 TCR beta sequences were associated with HLA alleles. The classifier was said to identify cytomegalovirus status with high specificity and sensitivity.

On this clone: Its antigen is not known.

CDR1 and CDR2 (germline): SGHVS, FQNEAQ. The length of the CDR3 is 16 residues. The trim removed 0 bases at V and 0 bases at J, leaving 1 base unmatched. The PCR had 60 Vbeta and 13 Jbeta primers. The data were produced by immunoSEQ multiplex PCR, yet TCRdb's version contains in-frame clones alone and is incomplete. This sample carries 150,000 or so clones, 82% of them seen once, and the ten largest clones take 6.6%. The chain employs TRBV7-8 and TRBJ1-3; 8 bases align to TRBD1. The clonotype was recovered from a woman aged 45-59 years in good health and CMV-seropositive. Sequencing was performed on PBMCs. The CDR3 loop reads CASSLAGQGSGNTIYF. DNA of the CDR3: TGTGCCAGCAGCTTAGCCGGACAGGGCTCTGGAAACACCATATATTTT.